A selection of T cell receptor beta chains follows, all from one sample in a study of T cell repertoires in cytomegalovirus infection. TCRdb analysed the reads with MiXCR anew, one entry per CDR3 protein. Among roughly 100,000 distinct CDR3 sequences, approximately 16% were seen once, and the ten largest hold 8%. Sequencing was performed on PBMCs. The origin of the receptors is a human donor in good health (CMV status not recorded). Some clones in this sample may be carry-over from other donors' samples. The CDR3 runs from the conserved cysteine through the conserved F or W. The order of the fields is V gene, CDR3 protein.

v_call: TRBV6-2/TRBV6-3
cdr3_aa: CASSYGSERETQYF

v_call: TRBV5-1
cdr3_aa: CASSTTGGADYGYTF

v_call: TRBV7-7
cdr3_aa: CASSADRVETQYF

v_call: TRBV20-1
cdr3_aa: CSARVPGTHEQFF

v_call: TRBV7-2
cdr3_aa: CASSTPSGTSLYF

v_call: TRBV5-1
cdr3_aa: CASSLRVSSYNEQFF

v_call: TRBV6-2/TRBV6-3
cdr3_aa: CASSSTGAFYEQYF

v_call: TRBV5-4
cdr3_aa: CASSLGGNQETQYF

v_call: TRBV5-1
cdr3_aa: CASSFLAGLQETQYF

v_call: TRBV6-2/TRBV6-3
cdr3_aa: CASTVTSGPYQQYF

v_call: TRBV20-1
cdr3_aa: CSAPDRQADQETQYF

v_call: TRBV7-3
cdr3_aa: CDSSFNGLGDEKLFF

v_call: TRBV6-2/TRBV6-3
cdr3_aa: CASSYLGQGDSYEQYF

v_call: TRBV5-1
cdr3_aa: CASSLESGNYEQYF

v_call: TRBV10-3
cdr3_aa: CAISERQGTGNTIYF

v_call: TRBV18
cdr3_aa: CASASGGGNEQFF

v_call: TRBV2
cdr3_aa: CASRRGAGNQPQHF

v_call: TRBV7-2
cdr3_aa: CASSPNPPGKQFF

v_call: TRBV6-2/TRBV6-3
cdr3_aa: CASSYSKDDGLYGYTF

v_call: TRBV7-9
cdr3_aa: CASSLRQGSTGELFF

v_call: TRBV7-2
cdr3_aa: CASSLGGGPGNTIYF

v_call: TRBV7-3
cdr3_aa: CASSPGTSSTGELFF